A single T cell receptor (beta chain) is shown here with its context. Antigen: not known. This specimen comes from a study of memory CD4+ T cells and cytomegalovirus serostatus. Overall study results and limits: CD4+ memory repertoires contained about 40% of the roughly 150 reported CMV TCRbeta sequences.

In the authors' workflow: After removing out-of-frame reads, around 2.2 million distinct TCRbeta sequences remained. Repertoires were generated with immunoSEQ multiplex PCR, while TCRdb's copy carries only in-frame clones and drops some. V, J and clone size derive from that table, while D and trimming were established from the DNA sequence. The table records under 65,000 clones, just under 80% of them present only once. Single viable CD3+CD4+CD8-CD45RO+ cells were sorted as the memory CD4+ T cells. CMV serostatus came from serum IgG against pp150, pp28, p38, p52. The CDR3 has 14 residues. Germline V CDR1 and CDR2: MNHNS, SASEGT. Deletions cut 7 bases from V and 0 bases from J, with 13 bases between.

The chain combines TRBV6-1 with TRBJ2-7; possibly TRBD1 for D (6 bases). The receptor was derived from an adult in good health and CMV-seronegative. Sample: memory CD4+ T cells from blood. CDR3 in amino acids: CASTIRTDSYEQYF. Here the CDR3 DNA reads TGTGCCAGCACTATCCGGACAGACTCCTACGAGCAGTACTTC.